This T cell receptor beta chain stems from a study of blood T cells in healthy people across ages. V shed 1 base, J shed 5 bases, and the junction held 7 bases outside the gene matches. CDR3 length: 15 amino acids. From germline, CDR1 is DFQATT and CDR2 SNEGSKA (reference sequence). Caucasian, healthy and from Russia, the donors were aged between roughly 6 and 95. A second PCR of about 6 to 12 cycles used a sample-barcoded 5' primer and a J-beta primer mix. MiXCR was run by TCRdb on the 5' RACE reads, yielding one entry per CDR3 protein. Of about 1.5 million distinct CDR3 sequences in the sample, 40% to 50% were seen once.

This TCR came from a woman aged 18-29 years in good health. The V gene is TRBV20-1, the J gene TRBJ2-1, with 8 bases aligning to TRBD2. Sequenced: blood. The CDR3 spells CSARGDSGKDNEQFF. In DNA, the CDR3 is TGCAGTGCTAGAGGGGATAGCGGGAAGGACAATGAGCAGTTCTTC.